This T cell receptor beta chain comes out of a study of CD8 T cells in ankylosing spondylitis (dated by TCRdb to about 2017). With regard to the full study: The study profiled T cell receptor beta repertoires in healthy donors and ankylosing spondylitis patients to find disease-linked TCR variants. The whole study cohort included 108 healthy donors and over 20 ankylosing spondylitis patients. Peripheral blood samples were taken, and synovial fluid was additionally collected from ankylosing spondylitis patients. Summary of the overall study and its limitations: Blood from ankylosing spondylitis patients appeared to be characterized by a TCR beta motif composed of several highly homologous amino acid variants. The disease-linked clones were reported to be significantly enriched in matched synovial fluid samples from ankylosing spondylitis patients. Some motif variants had previously been reported in the synovial fluid and blood of reactive arthritis patients, which suggests shared mechanisms of disease initiation. The disease-linked clones had a CD8+ phenotype and were found at relatively low frequencies in peripheral blood.

The sequencer was an Illumina HiSeq 2500. TCR beta libraries were prepared by quantitative 5'-RACE with molecular barcodes. The paper's data handling went like this. Disease-linked TCR variants were identified with a new computational method built on a probabilistic model of VDJ rearrangement. TCRdb passed the public sequencing reads through fastp at Q25 and MiXCR, retaining productive beta sequences. Entries are consolidated by CDR3 protein sequence, retaining the most common genes and DNA. It is TCRdb's table, rather than the study itself, that gives the V and J calls and clone size. This sample is represented by about 52,000 distinct CDR3 sequences; roughly 7.4% of them were singletons. About 8.9% of the sample is in the top ten clones. The CDR3 starts with the cysteine, ends with the phenylalanine, and has 15 residues. Just the 45-base CDR3 DNA is kept, in frame starting at base 1. At the junction V is shortened by 6 bases and J by 4 bases; bases outside the gene matches: 5.

This clonotype was seen repeatedly, ten times or more. It lacks a known antigen. Per-base quality was not reported, and no clone a single base away is much larger than it. The sequenced material came from blood, either unsorted or a sorted T cell fraction (not recorded which). The sequence links TRBV12-3 or TRBV12-4 to TRBJ2-1, with 11 junctional bases fitting TRBD1. The source of this sequence is a female donor with ankylosing spondylitis or in good health (not recorded which). The sequenced DNA is TGTGCCAGCAGCCTCGGGACAGGGGGGTACAATGAGCAGTTCTTC. This sequence encodes CASSLGTGGYNEQFF.